This is a list of T cell receptor beta chains from one sample in a study of blood T cell repertoires in COVID-19. Some clones are missing from TCRdb's copy, which holds only in-frame ones; the method was immunoSEQ multiplex PCR. The sample records 150,000 to 200,000 clones, around 87% being singletons. Sequencing input: peripheral blood. These receptors were obtained from a man aged 18 to 35 with active or convalescent COVID-19. Both conserved end residues are part of each CDR3. A D gene is named only where the DNA matches it firmly. Clone size is shown for a subset of rows, as once, few, many or a class of expanded clone.

>TRBV5-4|-|TRBJ2-1|-
TGTGCCAGCAGCTTGTTCGATGAGCAGTTCTTC
CASSLFDEQFF
>TRBV7-2|few|TRBJ1-2|TRBD1
TGTGCCAGCAGCTTAGCCCCGGGACAGGGGGCGCGGGGCTACACCTTC
CASSLAPGQGARGYTF
>TRBV18|-|TRBJ1-5|TRBD1
TGTGCCAGCTCATTTAATAGTCTGTGGGGACAGCCTGATCAGCCCCAGCATTTT
CASSFNSLWGQPDQPQHF
>TRBV4-1|-|TRBJ2-1|TRBD2
TGCGCCAGCAGCCAAGACCAGGGACTAGCGGGGGGCTACAATGAGCAGTTCTTC
CASSQDQGLAGGYNEQFF
>TRBV5-1|-|TRBJ2-2|-
TGCGCCAGCAGCTTCGGCGGGGACCTCACCGGGGAGCTGTTTTTT
CASSFGGDLTGELFF
>TRBV4-1|few|TRBJ1-4|-
TGCGCCAGCAGCCATTTCGGGGGGGAGGAAAAACTGTTTTTT
CASSHFGGEEKLFF
>TRBV6-5|once|TRBJ1-5|-
TGTGCCAGCAGCCCACGGGGGAGGGGTCAGCCCCAGCATTTT
CASSPRGRGQPQHF
>TRBV27|-|TRBJ1-6|-
TGTGCCAGCAGTTTTGCGACAGAGAATAATTCACCCCTCCACTTT
CASSFATENNSPLHF
>TRBV19|-|TRBJ2-3|TRBD1
TGTGCCAGTAGTTCAGGGGGCGGGGGCACAGATACGCAGTATTTT
CASSSGGGGTDTQYF
>TRBV6-5|-|TRBJ1-2|TRBD1
TGTGCCAATCCGCGGGACAGGGGTTTTACTAGAGGCTACACCTTC
CANPRDRGFTRGYTF
>TRBV3-1/TRBV3-2|-|TRBJ2-5|TRBD2
TGTGCCAGCAGCCAGGGTACTAGCGGGCTCGGGGAGACCCAGTACTTC
CASSQGTSGLGETQYF
>TRBV6-1|-|TRBJ1-2|-
TGTGCCAGCAGTGAGGACTATAACTATGGCTACACCTTC
CASSEDYNYGYTF
>TRBV18|-|TRBJ1-5|-
TGTGCCAGCTCACCAGGGCAGGGGAGGGAGCCCCAGCATTTT
CASSPGQGREPQHF
>TRBV3-1/TRBV3-2|-|TRBJ2-5|TRBD2
TGTGCCAGCAGCCCCCGACTAGCGGGGGGTTGGAGGCAAGAGACCCAGTACTTC
CASSPRLAGGWRQETQYF
>TRBV3-1/TRBV3-2|-|TRBJ2-3|TRBD2
TGTGCCAGCAGCCCCCGGGGGCGGGGGGCAGATACGCAGTATTTT
CASSPRGRGADTQYF
>TRBV6-2/TRBV6-3|-|TRBJ1-2|-
TGTGCCAGCAGCGAAAGAGTAGCTAACTATGGCTACACCTTC
CASSERVANYGYTF
>TRBV7-2|-|TRBJ2-3|-
TGTGCCAGCAGCTTAGCGCGTGAGGATACGCAGTATTTT
CASSLAREDTQYF
>TRBV2|-|TRBJ2-3|TRBD2
TGTGCCAGCAGTGAAGAGGCTCTAGCGGGGGGGCCGGCACAGTCAGATACGCAGTATTTT
CASSEEALAGGPAQSDTQYF
>TRBV11-3|-|TRBJ2-7|-
TGTGCCAGCAGCTTAGTGGGAGAGACCTACGAGCAGTACTTC
CASSLVGETYEQYF
>TRBV6-2/TRBV6-3|-|TRBJ2-1|TRBD2
TGTGCCAGCAGTTACCCGCCAAAGACTAGCGGTAACTACAATGAGCAGTTCTTC
CASSYPPKTSGNYNEQFF
>TRBV7-3|-|TRBJ1-1|-
TGTGCCAGCAGCTTGGGTCAGGGGACTGAAGCTTTCTTT
CASSLGQGTEAFF
>TRBV27|-|TRBJ2-3|TRBD2
TGTGCCAGCAGTTGGGGACTAGCGGGGGCAGATACGCAGTATTTT
CASSWGLAGADTQYF
>TRBV4-1|-|TRBJ2-5|-
TGCGCCAGCAGCCAAGATCGCCAGGGAGAGACCCAGTACTTC
CASSQDRQGETQYF
>TRBV9|-|TRBJ2-7|-
TGTGCCAGCAGCGCGTGGACAGAGACCTACGAGCAGTACTTC
CASSAWTETYEQYF
>TRBV6-5|-|TRBJ1-2|-
TGTGCCAGCAGTTACTCGGGGCAGCACGACTATGGCTACACCTTC
CASSYSGQHDYGYTF
>TRBV27|-|TRBJ2-3|TRBD2
TGTGCCAGCACCCTCGGGGGGACTAGCACAGATACGCAGTATTTT
CASTLGGTSTDTQYF
>TRBV19|once|TRBJ1-5|-
TGTGCCAGCCGACAGAACAATCAGCCCCAGCATTTT
CASRQNNQPQHF
>TRBV24-1|-|TRBJ2-2|-
TGTGCCACCAGCCGAGGAGGGCCGACGCCGACCGGGGAGCTGTTTTTT
CATSRGGPTPTGELFF
>TRBV28|-|TRBJ2-3|-
TGTGCCAGCAGTTTAGTTCGCGCGGTGAATACAGATACGCAGTATTTT
CASSLVRAVNTDTQYF
>TRBV7-6|-|TRBJ2-2|TRBD1
TGTGCCAGCAGCGGGACAGGGCTTGGGATCGGGGAGCTGTTTTTT
CASSGTGLGIGELFF
>TRBV25-1|-|TRBJ1-6|TRBD1
TGTGCCAGCAGTGATCGGACAGGGAGTAATTCACCCCTCCACTTT
CASSDRTGSNSPLHF
>TRBV6-5|-|TRBJ1-1|-
TGTGCCAGCAGTTACGGGGGGGGCACTGAAGCTTTCTTT
CASSYGGGTEAFF
>TRBV18|few|TRBJ2-1|-
TGTGCCAGCTCACTTACAAGTCGACTACTCGTCGATGGCGAGCAGTTCTTC
CASSLTSRLLVDGEQFF
>TRBV24-1|-|TRBJ2-5|-
TGTGCCACCAGTGATTTTAGGGCAGGGGAAGAGACCCAGTACTTC
CATSDFRAGEETQYF
>TRBV5-1|-|TRBJ1-5|-
TGCGCCAGCAGCTTGGCCCCCTCTAATCAGCCCCAGCATTTT
CASSLAPSNQPQHF
>TRBV5-1|-|TRBJ1-1|-
TGCGCCAGCAGCTTGTTTTCAGGGCATCCCTCGGGCACTGAAGCTTTCTTT
CASSLFSGHPSGTEAFF
>TRBV11-3|-|TRBJ2-1|TRBD2
TGTGCCAGCAGCTTAGATGGGGCGGGAGGGAGTTACAATGAGCAGTTCTTC
CASSLDGAGGSYNEQFF
>TRBV28|-|TRBJ1-5|TRBD1
TGTGCCAGCGACTCCACAGGGGAGTTAAATCAGCCCCAGCATTTT
CASDSTGELNQPQHF
>TRBV4-1|-|TRBJ1-5|TRBD1
TGCGCCAGCAGCCAAGTAACAGGGGGCAACCAGCCCCAGCATTTT
CASSQVTGGNQPQHF
>TRBV6-5|-|TRBJ1-2|TRBD1
TGTGCCAGCAGTTCACGGACAGGGGGCTTAGATGGCTACACCTTC
CASSSRTGGLDGYTF
>TRBV9|few|TRBJ2-7|TRBD2
TGTGCCAGCAGCGTAAACCCGGGACTAGCGAACGAGCAGTACTTC
CASSVNPGLANEQYF
>TRBV6-5|few|TRBJ1-2|-
TGTGCCAGCAGTTACTACCAGAGGGGGAATGGCTACACCTTC
CASSYYQRGNGYTF
>TRBV30|-|TRBJ2-7|-
TGTGCCTGGAGTGTGGGACTGTACTACGAGCAGTACTTC
CAWSVGLYYEQYF
>TRBV30|-|TRBJ2-1|TRBD2
TGTGCCTGGAGTGTGACTAGCGCGGGTGAGCAGTTCTTC
CAWSVTSAGEQFF
>TRBV19|-|TRBJ1-3|TRBD1
TGTGCCAGCCGTCCAGGGGGAACTGGAAACACCATATATTTT
CASRPGGTGNTIYF
>TRBV21-1|-|TRBJ2-3|-
TGTGCCAGCAGCAAAGGCAGTTATGAGACAGGGGGCAGGTATACGCAGTATTTT
CASSKGSYETGGRYTQYF
>TRBV2|-|TRBJ2-7|-
TGTGCCAGCAGTGAATTGGGGGCAGGGCCCGAGCAGTACTTC
CASSELGAGPEQYF
>TRBV7-2|-|TRBJ1-2|TRBD1
TGTGCCAGCAGCTTACTCCGGGACAGGGTTGGCTACACCTTC
CASSLLRDRVGYTF
>TRBV19|few|TRBJ2-2|-
TGTGCCAGTAGTAGGGGTGCAGGGCTCAGCACCGGGGAGCTGTTTTTT
CASSRGAGLSTGELFF
>TRBV19|-|TRBJ1-5|TRBD1
TGTGCCAGTAGTCCCGGGACAGGGGAAATCTATCAGCCCCAGCATTTT
CASSPGTGEIYQPQHF
>TRBV29-1|-|TRBJ2-3|TRBD2
TGCAGCGTTGGACGTAGACTAGCGGGTGCCACAGATACGCAGTATTTT
CSVGRRLAGATDTQYF
>TRBV5-4|-|TRBJ2-5|TRBD1
TGTGCCAGCAGCCTAGACAGGGTAATCCAAGAGACCCAGTACTTC
CASSLDRVIQETQYF
>TRBV19|-|TRBJ1-1|-
TGTGCCAGTAGTACACAGAAGAACACTGAAGCTTTCTTT
CASSTQKNTEAFF
>TRBV24-1|few|TRBJ2-3|-
TGTGCCACCAGTGATCCGGACCTGGATACAGGTTTTACAGATACGCAGTATTTT
CATSDPDLDTGFTDTQYF
>TRBV19|-|TRBJ1-5|-
TGTGCCAGTAACTATGGGTTTTATAGCAATCAGCCCCAGCATTTT
CASNYGFYSNQPQHF